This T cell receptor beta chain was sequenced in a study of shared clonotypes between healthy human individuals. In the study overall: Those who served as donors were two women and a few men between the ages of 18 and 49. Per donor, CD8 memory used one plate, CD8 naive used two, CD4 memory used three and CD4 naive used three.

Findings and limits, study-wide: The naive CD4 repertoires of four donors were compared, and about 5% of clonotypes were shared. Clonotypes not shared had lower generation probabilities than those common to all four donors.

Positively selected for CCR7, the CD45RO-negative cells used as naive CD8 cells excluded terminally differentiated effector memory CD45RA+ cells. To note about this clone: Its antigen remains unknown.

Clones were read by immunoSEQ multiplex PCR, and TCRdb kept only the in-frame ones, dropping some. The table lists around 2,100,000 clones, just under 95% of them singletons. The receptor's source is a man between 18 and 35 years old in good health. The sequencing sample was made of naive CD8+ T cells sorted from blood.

CDR3 residues: CASSLVAGGPDNEQFF. The CDR3 region has the DNA TGTGCCAGCAGCTTAGTGGCGGGGGGGCCCGACAATGAGCAGTTCTTC. V and J are TRBV7-2 and TRBJ2-1; 9 nucleotides line up with TRBD2. Germline V lookup: CDR1 SGHTA, CDR2 FQGNSA. With 1 base clipped from V and 5 bases from J, the junction kept 6 bases outside the gene matches. The CDR3 contains 16 residues. Full variable domain (missing parts from reference TRBV7-2 and TRBJ2-1): GAGVSQSPSNKVTEKGKDVELRCDPISGHTALYWYRQSLGQGLEFLIYFQGNSAPDKSGLPSDRFSAERTGGSVSTLTIQRTQQEDSAVYLCASSLVAGGPDNEQFFGPGTRLTVL.